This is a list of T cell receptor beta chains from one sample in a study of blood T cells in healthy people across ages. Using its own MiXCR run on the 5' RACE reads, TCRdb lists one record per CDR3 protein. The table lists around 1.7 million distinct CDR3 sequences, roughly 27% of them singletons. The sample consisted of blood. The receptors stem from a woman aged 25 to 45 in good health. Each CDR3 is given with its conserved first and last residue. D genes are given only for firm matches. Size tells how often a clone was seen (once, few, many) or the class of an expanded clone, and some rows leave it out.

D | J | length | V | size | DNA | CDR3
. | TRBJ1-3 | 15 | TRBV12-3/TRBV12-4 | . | TGTGCCAGCAGTGGGCGGACAGCTCTGGGAAACACCATATATTTT | CASSGRTALGNTIYF
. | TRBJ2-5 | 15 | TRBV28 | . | TGTGCCAGCAGTTTTAGGGCGGGGCCTCAAGAGACCCAGTACTTC | CASSFRAGPQETQYF
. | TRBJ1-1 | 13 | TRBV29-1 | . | TGCAGCGTTGACCTATCAAGCGGGGGGCAAGCTTTCTTT | CSVDLSSGGQAFF
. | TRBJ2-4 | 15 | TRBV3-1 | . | TGTGCCAGCAGCCAAGGTAGGGGACTCCACAATGAGCAGTACTTC | CASSQGRGLHNEQYF
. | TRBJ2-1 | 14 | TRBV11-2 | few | TGTGCCAGCAGCTTAGGCCAGGGGGGAGGTGAGCAGTTCTTC | CASSLGQGGGEQFF
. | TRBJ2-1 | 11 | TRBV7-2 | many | TGTGCCAGCAGCTTCCACAATGAGCAGTTCTTC | CASSFHNEQFF
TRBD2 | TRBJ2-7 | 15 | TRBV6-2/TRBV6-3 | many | TGTGCCAGCAGCTCCCCGGGACTAGCGCTGTACGAGCAGTACTTC | CASSSPGLALYEQYF
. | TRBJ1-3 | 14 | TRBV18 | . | TGTGCCAGCTCACCACAAGAGTCTGGAAACACCATATATTTT | CASSPQESGNTIYF
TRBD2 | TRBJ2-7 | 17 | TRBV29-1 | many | TGCAGCGTTGAGGGCAGTAGAGGTAGCGGGTTCTCCTACGAGCAGTACTTC | CSVEGSRGSGFSYEQYF
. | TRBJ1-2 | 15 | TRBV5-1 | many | TGCGCCAGCAGCTTGGAGGCCAGAGCTAACTATGGCTACACCTTC | CASSLEARANYGYTF
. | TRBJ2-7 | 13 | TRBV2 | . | TGTGCCAGCAGTGAAGCGCTTCAGGGAGAGCAGTACTTC | CASSEALQGEQYF
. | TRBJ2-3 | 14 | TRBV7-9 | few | TGTGCCAGCAGCGTTAGCGTCACACCAGATACGCAGTATTTT | CASSVSVTPDTQYF
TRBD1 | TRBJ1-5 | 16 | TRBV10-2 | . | TGCGCCAGCAGTGAGTGGGCAGGGGGCGTTTATCAGCCCCAGCATTTT | CASSEWAGGVYQPQHF
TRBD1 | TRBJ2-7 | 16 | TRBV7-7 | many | TGTGCCAGCAGCTCCAGACAGGGTATTTATGCCTACGAGCAGTACTTC | CASSSRQGIYAYEQYF
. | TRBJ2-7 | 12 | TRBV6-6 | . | TGTGCCAGCAGTTACTCGAACCACGAGCAGTACTTC | CASSYSNHEQYF
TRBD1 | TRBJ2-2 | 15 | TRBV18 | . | TGTGCCAGCTCACCACCACAGGGGGCCACCGGGGAGCTGTTTTTT | CASSPPQGATGELFF
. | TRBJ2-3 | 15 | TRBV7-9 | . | TGTGCCAGCAGCTTAACTAGCTCTCGTTCAGATACGCAGTATTTT | CASSLTSSRSDTQYF
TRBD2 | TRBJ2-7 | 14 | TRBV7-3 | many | TGTGCCAGCAGCCCTAGCGGGGAGCCCTACGAGCAGTACTTC | CASSPSGEPYEQYF
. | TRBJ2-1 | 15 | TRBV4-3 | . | TGCGCCAGCAGCCATACAGGCGGAGATTACAATGAGCAGTTCTTC | CASSHTGGDYNEQFF
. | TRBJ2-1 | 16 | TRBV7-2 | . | TGTGCCAGCAGCTATGGCCCGGTCCTCCCAGGGTATGAGCAGTTCTTC | CASSYGPVLPGYEQFF
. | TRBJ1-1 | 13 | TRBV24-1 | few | TGTGCCACCGGCCACGGGGCGAACACTGAAGCTTTCTTT | CATGHGANTEAFF
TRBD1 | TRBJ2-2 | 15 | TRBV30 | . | TGTGCCTGGAACCGGGACAGCGCGAACACCGGGGAGCTGTTTTTT | CAWNRDSANTGELFF
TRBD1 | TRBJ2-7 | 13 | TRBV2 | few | TGTGCCAGCACCTTAAACAGGGGCGACGAGCAGTACTTC | CASTLNRGDEQYF
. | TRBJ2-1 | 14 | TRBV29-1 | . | TGCAGCGTGCCCCGGGAGTACCACCTAAGTGAGCAGTTCTTC | CSVPREYHLSEQFF
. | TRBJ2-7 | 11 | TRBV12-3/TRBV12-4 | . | TGTGCCAGCAGGCAGACCAAAGGGCAGTACTTC | CASRQTKGQYF